This note documents a single T cell receptor beta chain sequence. The germline CDR1 and CDR2 sequences are SGHVS and FQNEAQ. The CDR3 spans 15 residues. Trimming cost V 4 bases and J 4 bases; bases outside gene matches: 7. This specimen comes from a study of blood T cell repertoires in COVID-19. Study overall: The origin of the acute and convalescent COVID-19 samples was the United States, Italy and Spain. From T cells, B-cell-depleted T cells, or PBMCs came the material, which was cDNA or gDNA.

This table comes from immunoSEQ multiplex PCR, and its TCRdb copy is limited to in-frame clones, with some not included. Of tens of thousands of clones listed, approximately 90% are singletons. Sequencing used peripheral blood. V gene TRBV7-8 combines with J gene TRBJ2-5, with 9 bases lining up with TRBD1. The receptor comes from a man aged 60-69 years with active COVID-19. The CDR3 here is CASSYTTGGSETQYF. The CDR3 nucleotides are TGTGCCAGCAGCTACACAACAGGGGGCTCAGAGACCCAGTACTTC.